This T cell receptor (beta chain) was retrieved from a study of blood T cell repertoires in COVID-19. Study summary: Samples came from the United States, Italy and Spain, spanning acute and convalescent COVID-19. Nucleic acid was either cDNA or gDNA, and it came from T cells, B-cell-depleted T cells, or PBMCs.

The CDR3 runs 15 residues. Losses at the gene ends were 5 bases for V and 5 bases for J; bases not matched to a gene: 10. The germline CDR1 and CDR2 sequences are SGHTA and FQGNSA. Original handling: Amplified reference gene primers provided the basis for estimating nucleated cell counts. Repertoires were generated with immunoSEQ multiplex PCR, while TCRdb's copy carries only in-frame clones and drops some. The V and J calls and clone size are taken from that table; D and trimming were inferred from the DNA. Among 100,000 to 150,000 clones, 80% were seen once, and the ten largest hold 16%. Sequencing was done on a sample of peripheral blood. This chain uses TRBV7-2 with TRBJ2-5; TRBD1 agrees at 8 bases. The sequence derives from a man aged 60 to 75 with active or convalescent COVID-19. The CDR3 DNA is TGTGCCAGCAGCCCCCGGACAGGGAGGTACGAGACCCAGTACTTC. Its translation is CASSPRTGRYETQYF.